This entry features one T cell receptor beta chain sequence. Antigen specificity is unknown. The sample belongs to a study of graft-versus-host responses after intestinal transplantation. Study overall: For around 3 years after anti-thymocyte globulin induction, all recipients took tacrolimus and steroids.

V lost 4 bases to trimming and J lost 3 bases, with 19 bases between them. The CDR3 contains 16 residues. Germline CDR1 and CDR2: SGHNT and YYREEE (reference sequence). Only in-frame clones appear in the TCRdb table, and some are missing; sequencing was by immunoSEQ multiplex PCR. The sample records about 36,000 clones, roughly 95% being singletons. Study-wide results and limits: Marrow from the recipient contained GvH clones, some of which had appeared first in ileum or blood.

The sample was unstimulated CD4+ T cells sorted from spleen or lymph node cells, taken before transplant. This chain joins TRBV5-4 and TRBJ1-2, with D possibly TRBD1 on 5 matching bases. This receptor was taken from a human donor who was the organ donor for an intestinal transplant. The CDR3 sequence: CASSPGTARVDYGYTF. As DNA, the CDR3 is TGTGCCAGCAGCCCGGGGACCGCCCGGGTTGACTATGGCTACACCTTC. The full variable domain, completed using reference TRBV5-4 and TRBJ1-2, is ETGVTQSPTHLIKTRGQQVTLRCSSQSGHNTVSWYQQALGQGPQFIFQYYREEENGRGNFPPRFSGLQFPNYSSELNVNALELDDSALYLCASSPGTARVDYGYTFGSGTRLTVV.